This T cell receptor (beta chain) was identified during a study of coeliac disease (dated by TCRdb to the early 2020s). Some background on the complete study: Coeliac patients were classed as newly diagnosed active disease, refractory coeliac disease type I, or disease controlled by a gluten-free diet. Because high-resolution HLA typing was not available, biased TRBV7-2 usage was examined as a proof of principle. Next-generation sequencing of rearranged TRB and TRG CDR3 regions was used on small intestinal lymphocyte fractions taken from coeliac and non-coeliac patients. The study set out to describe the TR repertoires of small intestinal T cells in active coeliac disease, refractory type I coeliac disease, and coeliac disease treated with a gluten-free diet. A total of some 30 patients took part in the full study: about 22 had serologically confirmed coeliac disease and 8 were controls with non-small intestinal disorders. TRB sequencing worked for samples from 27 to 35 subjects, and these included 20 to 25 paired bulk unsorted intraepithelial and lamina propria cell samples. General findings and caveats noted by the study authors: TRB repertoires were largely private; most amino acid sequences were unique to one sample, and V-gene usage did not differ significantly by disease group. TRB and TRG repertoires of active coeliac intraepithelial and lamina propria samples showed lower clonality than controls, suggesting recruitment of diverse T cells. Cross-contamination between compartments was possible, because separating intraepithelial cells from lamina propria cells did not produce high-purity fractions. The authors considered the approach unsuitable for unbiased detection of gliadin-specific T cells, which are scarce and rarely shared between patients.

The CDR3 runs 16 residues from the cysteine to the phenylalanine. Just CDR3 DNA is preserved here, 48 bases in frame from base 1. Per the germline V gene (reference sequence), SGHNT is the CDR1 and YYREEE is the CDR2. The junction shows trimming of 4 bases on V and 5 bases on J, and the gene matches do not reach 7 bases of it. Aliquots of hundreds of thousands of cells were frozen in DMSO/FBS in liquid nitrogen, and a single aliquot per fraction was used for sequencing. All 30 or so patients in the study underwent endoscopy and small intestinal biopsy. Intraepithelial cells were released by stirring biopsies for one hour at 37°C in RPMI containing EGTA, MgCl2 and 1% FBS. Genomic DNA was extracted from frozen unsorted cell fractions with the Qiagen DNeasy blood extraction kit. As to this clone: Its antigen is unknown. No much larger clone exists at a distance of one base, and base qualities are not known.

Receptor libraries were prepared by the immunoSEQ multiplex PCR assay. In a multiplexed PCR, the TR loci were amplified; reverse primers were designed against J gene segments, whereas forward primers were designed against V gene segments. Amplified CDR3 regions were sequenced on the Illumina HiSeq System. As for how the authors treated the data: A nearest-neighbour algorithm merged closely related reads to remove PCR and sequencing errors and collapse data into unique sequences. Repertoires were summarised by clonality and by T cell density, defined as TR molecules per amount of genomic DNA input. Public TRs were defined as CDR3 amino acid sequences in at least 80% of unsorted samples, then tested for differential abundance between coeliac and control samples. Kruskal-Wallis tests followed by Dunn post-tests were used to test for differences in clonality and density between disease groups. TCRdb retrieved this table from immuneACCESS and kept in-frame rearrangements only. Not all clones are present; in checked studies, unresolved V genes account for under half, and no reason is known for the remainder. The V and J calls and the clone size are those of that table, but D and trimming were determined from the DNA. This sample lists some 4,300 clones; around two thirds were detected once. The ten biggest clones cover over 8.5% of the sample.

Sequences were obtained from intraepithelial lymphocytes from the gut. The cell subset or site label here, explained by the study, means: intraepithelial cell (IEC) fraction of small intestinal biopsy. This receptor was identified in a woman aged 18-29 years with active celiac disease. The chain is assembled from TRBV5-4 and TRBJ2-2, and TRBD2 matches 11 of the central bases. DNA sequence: TGTGCCAGCAGCGGGGGGGGACTAGCGGCGACCGGGGAGCTGTTTTTT. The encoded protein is CASSGGGLAATGELFF.